This T cell receptor (beta chain) was sequenced for a study of blood T cell repertoires in COVID-19. Study overall: Acute and convalescent COVID-19 specimens originated in the United States, Italy and Spain. The analysed material was cDNA or gDNA that came from T cells, B-cell-depleted T cells, or PBMCs.

This clone was observed a single time. Generated by immunoSEQ multiplex PCR, the TCRdb table keeps only in-frame clones and is missing some. Here the sample spans just over 90,000 clones, roughly 90% being singletons. This TCR was sampled from a human donor with active COVID-19. The donor label of this sample is uncertain. The sample taken for sequencing was peripheral blood.

The CDR3 is CASKREGTDTQYF. Here the CDR3 DNA reads TGTGCCAGTAAGAGGGAGGGCACAGATACGCAGTATTTT. This chain uses TRBV18 with TRBJ2-3; possible D gene TRBD2, 6 bases. Germline CDR1 reads KGHSH; CDR2 reads LQKENI. This CDR3 is built from 13 residues. Trimming shortened V by 9 bases and J by 1 base, and 11 bases separated the two germline ends. The variable domain in full, completed from reference TRBV18 and TRBJ2-3, reads NAGVMQNPRHLVRRRGQEARLRCSPMKGHSHVYWYRQLPEEGLKFMVYLQKENIIDESGMPKERFSAEFPKEGPSILRIQQVVRGDSAAYFCASKREGTDTQYFGPGTRLTVL.